Sequencing of this T cell receptor beta chain was carried out in a study of blood T cell repertoires in COVID-19. Study summary: The United States, Italy and Spain supplied acute and convalescent COVID-19 samples. PBMCs, B-cell-depleted T cells, or T cells provided the cDNA or gDNA that made up the material.

Per the study methods: Counts of nucleated cells, estimated from reference gene primer amplification, were obtained. Clones were sequenced by immunoSEQ multiplex PCR, and TCRdb holds only the in-frame ones, with some missing. Clonal size and the V and J genes are those of that table, whereas D and trimming came from the DNA. The sample lists roughly 100,000 clones; approximately 86% were seen once. Germline V gene data show CDR1 as SNHLY and CDR2 as FYNNEI. V lost 4 bases and J lost 5; bases outside the gene matches: 7. The CDR3 runs to 17 residues. This TCR was recovered from a man aged 50-60 years with active or convalescent COVID-19. Sequenced material: peripheral blood. The chain is built from TRBV2 and TRBJ2-1, with 14 bases aligning to TRBD2. CDR3 loop: CASSATSGGAPHNEQFF. Written as DNA, the CDR3 is TGTGCCAGCAGTGCGACTAGCGGGGGGGCCCCCCACAATGAGCAGTTCTTC.